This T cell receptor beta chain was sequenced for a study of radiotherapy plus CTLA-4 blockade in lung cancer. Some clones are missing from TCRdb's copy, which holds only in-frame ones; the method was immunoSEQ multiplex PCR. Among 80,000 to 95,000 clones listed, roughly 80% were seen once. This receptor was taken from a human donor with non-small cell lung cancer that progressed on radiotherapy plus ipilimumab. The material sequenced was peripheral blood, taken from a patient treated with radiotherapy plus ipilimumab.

CDR3 sequence (DNA): TGTGCCACCAGCAGGACTAGCGGGGGGATAAGCTCCTACAATGAGCAGTTCTTC. It is translated as CATSRTSGGISSYNEQFF. The gene calls are TRBV15 and TRBJ2-1; TRBD2 matches 13 bases. V lost 3 bases to trimming and J lost 0 bases; unmatched junction nucleotides: 5. The CDR3 runs 18 residues. The germline CDR1 and CDR2 sequences are LNHNV and YYDKDF (reference sequence).